A single sample is the source of the 19 T cell receptor beta chains below, sequenced in a study of T-cell memory formation after mild COVID-19. From the 5' RACE reads, TCRdb called clonotypes with MiXCR, one entry per CDR3 protein. Among 250,000 or so distinct CDR3 sequences, 18% were seen once, and the ten largest hold 23%. Sequencing input: PBMCs or a T cell subset sorted from them (not recorded which). The receptors were sampled from a man in his late teens or twenties who had mild COVID-19 (a few samples of this study predate the infection). Cell type and time point are not known.

Of note for this clonotype: It may be a read error: a sequence one base away is much more abundant. The CDR3 carries no conserved terminal phenylalanine or tryptophan, so it likely arises from a read error. This rearrangement joins TRBV5-1 to TRBJ2-4; D uncertain. The V gene's germline CDR1 is SGHRS and CDR2 YFSETQ. The CDR3 spans 16 residues. Trimming pared 1 base from V and 3 bases from J, leaving 14 bases between. The CDR3 coding sequence is TGCGCCAGCAGCTTGACCGGGCTCCTAGGCAAAAACATTCAGTACTTA. It is translated as CASSLTGLLGKNIQYL.

This clonotype was counted at least ten times. The J gene is TRBJ2-4, the V gene TRBV5-1, with a tentative D call TRBD2 (7 bases). Trimming cost V 1 base and J 7 bases, with 15 bases left between them. The CDR3 is 15 residues long. Germline-derived CDR1 and CDR2 are SGHRS and YFSETQ. CDR3 sequence reads: CASSLSPEGGNIQYF. In nucleotides, the CDR3 is TGCGCCAGCAGCTTGAGCCCCGAGGGGGGGAACATTCAGTACTTC.

In DNA form, the CDR3 reads TGCAGTGCTCTGACAGGGTTCGGGCAAGAGACCCAGTACTTC. Translation: CSALTGFGQETQYF. The V and J genes are TRBV20-1 and TRBJ2-5, with TRBD1 matching 7 bases. V lost 5 bases to trimming and J lost 2 bases; unmatched junction nucleotides: 8. CDR1 is DFQATT and CDR2 is SNEGSKA in the germline V gene (reference sequence). The CDR3 covers 14 residues.

This clonotype occurred a few times. The gene calls are TRBV3-1 and TRBJ2-5, with a weak D call TRBD2 (7 bases). The CDR3 is 14 residues long. V was pared by 4 bases and J by 5 bases, with 14 bases between. Germline CDR1 is LGHDT and CDR2 is YNNKEL (reference sequence). The CDR3 reads CASSRRGGSETQYF. In DNA form, the CDR3 reads TGTGCCAGCAGCCGAAGGGGGGGCTCGGAGACCCAGTACTTC.

The chain uses TRBV20-1 and TRBJ2-7; 7 positions match TRBD2. Germline V gene sequence: CDR1 DFQATT, CDR2 SNEGSKA (reference sequence). The ends lost 1 base at V and 6 bases at J; junction bases unmatched: 9. This CDR3 is 14 amino acids long. The CDR3 DNA follows: TGCAGTGCTAGAGGATCGGGGGGTACGGGCGAGCAGTACGTC. It codes for CSARGSGGTGEQYV.

This clonotype was observed many times. The J gene is TRBJ2-1, the V gene TRBV11-2; 10 positions agree with TRBD2. The germline gives CDR1 SGHAT, CDR2 FQNNGV. Trimming cost V 5 bases and J 7 bases; bases outside gene matches: 2. The CDR3 contains 13 residues. CDR3 DNA: TGTGCCAGCAGCACTAGCGGGGAGAATGAGCAGTTCTTC. Translating it yields CASSTSGENEQFF.

This clonotype was counted only a few times. V gene TRBV27 combines with J gene TRBJ2-7, with D perhaps matching TRBD1 (6 bases). This CDR3 region has 13 residues. V was pared by 4 bases and J by 1 base, with 8 bases between. Germline assignment: CDR1 MNHEY and CDR2 SMNVEV (reference sequence). CDR3 sequence: CASSSTGSYEQYF. The CDR3 nucleotides read TGTGCCAGCAGTTCGACAGGTTCCTACGAGCAGTACTTC.

This clonotype has only a few counts. The V and J genes are TRBV5-1 and TRBJ2-1; unclear D gene. The V end lost 4 bases, the J end lost 9 bases, and 8 bases lay between the germline ends. From germline, CDR1 is SGHRS and CDR2 YFSETQ. The CDR3 covers 11 residues. The CDR3 DNA reads as TGCGCCAGCAGCGGGTGGGGTGAGCAGTTCTTC. It translates to CASSGWGEQFF.

The chain links TRBV20-1 to TRBJ2-7; no reliable D call. Germline-derived CDR1 and CDR2 are DFQATT and SNEGSKA (reference sequence). V dropped 3 bases and J dropped 3 bases, with 15 bases sitting between them. The CDR3 runs 14 residues. CDR3 sequence reads: CSASPPGRLYEQYV. The CDR3 DNA follows: TGCAGTGCTAGCCCTCCGGGCCGACTCTACGAGCAGTACGTC.

The chain links TRBV10-2 to TRBJ2-3; TRBD1 agrees at 9 bases. CDR3 length: 15 residues. V shed 3 bases, J shed 11 bases, and the junction held 12 bases outside the gene matches. Germline-derived CDR1 and CDR2 are WSHSY and SAAADI. In DNA form, the CDR3 reads TGCGCCAGCAGTGAAGAACAGGGGGCTTGGGGGGGGCAGTATTTT. Its protein is CASSEEQGAWGGQYF.

The CDR3 here is CSVVAVGPDTQYF. The CDR3 coding sequence is TGCAGCGTTGTGGCAGTAGGGCCAGATACGCAGTATTTT. The chain links TRBV29-1 to TRBJ2-3, with D uncertain. Germline loops: CDR1 SQVTM, CDR2 ANQGSEA. The length of the CDR3 is 13 residues. The germline V and J ends were trimmed by 4 bases and 4 bases, with 12 bases remaining between them.

V usage is TRBV7-8 and J usage is TRBJ2-1; TRBD1 agrees at 9 bases. Losses at the gene ends were 4 bases for V and 8 bases for J; bases not matched to a gene: 12. There are 16 residues in the CDR3. Germline CDR1 reads SGHVS; CDR2 reads FQNEAQ. The CDR3: CASSSMPGTGYDEQFF. The CDR3 DNA is TGTGCCAGCAGCTCCATGCCCGGGACAGGGTACGATGAGCAGTTCTTC.

The J gene is TRBJ2-3, the V gene TRBV12-3 or TRBV12-4; perhaps TRBD2 as D (5 bases). Trimming took 5 bases from V and 4 from J, leaving 13 bases between them. The CDR3 runs to 14 residues. The DNA of the CDR3 is TGTGCCAGCAGTCGTACCGGGGTCCCAGATACGCAGTATTTT. It codes for CASSRTGVPDTQYF.

V is TRBV4-1 and J is TRBJ1-2; 8 bases match TRBD1. The CDR3 spans 16 residues. V shed 3 bases and J 4 bases; nucleotides not matched to a gene: 10. The germline V gene encodes CDR1 MGHRA and CDR2 YSYEKL. Written as DNA, the CDR3 is TGCGCCAGCAGCCACGATGGACAGGGTAGGGGCTATGGCTACACCTTC. Residues: CASSHDGQGRGYGYTF.

This clonotype has just a few counts. This rearrangement joins TRBV12-3 or TRBV12-4 to TRBJ2-3; no reliable D call. With 1 base removed from V and 2 bases from J, the gap between germline ends came to 4 bases. This CDR3 has 13 amino acids. The DNA for the CDR3 is TGTGCCAGCAGTTTAGATATCACAGATACGCAGTATTTT. It is translated as CASSLDITDTQYF.

This clonotype was found many times. CDR3 region: CASRRPGDTQYF. DNA of the CDR3: TGTGCCAGCAGGCGACCTGGCGATACGCAGTATTTT. The chain couples TRBV12-3 or TRBV12-4 to TRBJ2-3; no clear D. The CDR3 spans 12 residues. V was cut by 6 bases and J by 6 bases, with 10 bases left in between.

The chain links TRBV29-1 to TRBJ1-2; TRBD1 matches at 7 bases. V lost 0 bases, J lost 8 bases, and 9 bases stayed unmatched. The CDR3 sequence is 14 residues long. CDR1 and CDR2 from the germline V gene are SQVTM and ANQGSEA. The CDR3 bases are TGCAGCGTTGAAGATCAGGGGGGAGGCCTAGGCTACACCTTC. Translated, it gives CSVEDQGGGLGYTF. The variable domain in full, with the rest retrieved from reference TRBV29-1 and TRBJ1-2, is SAVISQKPSRDICQRGTSLTIQCQVDSQVTMMFWYRQQPGQSLTLIATANQGSEATYESGFVIDKFPISRPNLTFSTLTVSNMSPEDSSIYLCSVEDQGGGLGYTFGSGTRLTVV.

This clonotype was found a few times. The CDR3 DNA is TGTGCCAGCTCACTCACTTACGGGTCGGATCAGCCCCAGCATTTT. The encoded protein is CASSLTYGSDQPQHF. This chain joins TRBV18 and TRBJ1-5; D is uncertain. V was shortened by 4 bases and J by 5 bases, with 15 bases between the two germline ends. Germline lookup yields CDR1 KGHSH and CDR2 LQKENI. The CDR3 consists of 15 residues.

This clonotype was observed a handful of times. The chain has TRBV5-1 and TRBJ2-5, with TRBD1 identical over 10 bases. This CDR3 has 15 residues. Germline assignment: CDR1 SGHRS and CDR2 YFSETQ. V gave up 3 bases and J gave up 3 bases; unmatched junction bases: 5. The CDR3 protein is CASSWAGTGEETQYF. CDR3 DNA: TGCGCCAGCAGCTGGGCCGGGACAGGGGAAGAGACCCAGTACTTC. The full variable domain, completed using reference TRBV5-1 and TRBJ2-5, is KAGVTQTPRYLIKTRGQQVTLSCSPISGHRSVSWYQQTPGQGLQFLFEYFSETQRNKGNFPGRFSGRQFSNSRSEMNVSTLELGDSALYLCASSWAGTGEETQYFGPGTRLLVL.